This T cell receptor (beta chain) was found in a study of blood T cell repertoires in COVID-19. On the study more broadly: Nucleic acid was either cDNA or gDNA, and it came from T cells, B-cell-depleted T cells, or PBMCs.

Unmatched junction bases numbered 2, after V lost 0 bases and J lost 6 bases. Per the germline V gene, CDR1 is SGHDT and CDR2 is YYEEEE. This CDR3 is built from 15 residues. Authors' analysis steps: Estimation of nucleated cell counts was performed using reference gene primer amplification. Profiling relied on immunoSEQ multiplex PCR, and the TCRdb table lists in-frame clones only, not all of them. Clone size and V and J calls were adopted from that table, with D and trimming inferred from the DNA. Altogether some 120,000 clones are present, about 80% being singletons, with the ten largest covering approximately 25%.

The chain has TRBV5-6 and TRBJ1-6; 8 nucleotides line up with TRBD1. Sequenced sample: peripheral blood. This sequence originates from a human donor in a cohort sampled during active COVID-19. The CDR3 DNA follows: TGTGCCAGCAGCTTGGGCCAGGGGGCTAATTCACCCCTCCACTTT. It yields the protein CASSLGQGANSPLHF.